The next 20 T cell receptor beta chains were all read from a single sample in a study of T-cell memory formation after mild COVID-19. Each CDR3 protein gets one entry after TCRdb re-called the 5' RACE reads with MiXCR. The sample has around 300,000 distinct CDR3 sequences; more than 15% are singletons. The sample taken for sequencing was PBMCs or a T cell subset sorted from them (not recorded which). Receptors originate from a man younger than 35 who had mild COVID-19 (a few samples of this study predate the infection). Cell type and time point are not known.

This clonotype was observed many times. The chain has TRBV7-3 and TRBJ1-1, with a weak D call TRBD1 (5 bases). V was clipped by 4 bases and J by 8 bases, with 11 bases between them. Germline CDR1 is SGHTA and CDR2 is FQGTGA. The CDR3 spans 12 residues. This CDR3 is CASSSGRGEAFF. Here the CDR3 DNA reads TGTGCCAGCAGCTCCGGGAGGGGCGAAGCTTTCTTT. The variable domain in full, completed from reference TRBV7-3 and TRBJ1-1, reads GAGVSQTPSNKVTEKGKYVELRCDPISGHTALYWYRQSLGQGPEFLIYFQGTGAADDSGLPNDRFFAVRPEGSVSTLKIQRTERGDSAVYLCASSSGRGEAFFGQGTRLTVV.

In this sample, this clonotype turned up a few times. V is TRBV6-5 and J is TRBJ2-3; 7 nucleotides match TRBD1. Germline-derived CDR1 and CDR2 are MNHEY and SVGAGI. Trimming at V came to 1 base and at J to 9 bases, leaving 7 bases not matched to a gene. The CDR3 consists of 14 residues. The CDR3 nucleotides read TGTGCCAGCAGTTACTACGGGACAGAAGGGACGCAGTATTTT. Translation gives CASSYYGTEGTQYF.

The V gene is TRBV28, the J gene TRBJ2-4; D not certain. Germline V CDR1 and CDR2: MDHEN, SYDVKM. This CDR3 has 15 amino acids. V lost 8 bases, J lost 0 bases, and 14 bases lay in between. The CDR3 sequence: CASGVRRLAKNIQYF. For the CDR3, the DNA is TGTGCCAGCGGGGTGCGTCGGCTAGCCAAAAACATTCAGTACTTC.

The rearrangement joins TRBV7-9 to TRBJ2-2, with D uncertain. Germline V gene sequence: CDR1 SEHNR, CDR2 FQNEAQ (reference sequence). V was cut by 4 bases and J by 4 bases, with 10 bases left in between. There are 14 residues in the CDR3. DNA for the CDR3: TGTGCCAGCAGCTGGGAACGTGCCACCGGGGAGCTGTTTTTT. Amino acid sequence: CASSWERATGELFF.

In this sample, this clonotype turned up a few times. The rearrangement joins TRBV27 to TRBJ2-2; TRBD2 aligns across 8 bases. Germline V gene data show CDR1 as MNHEY and CDR2 as SMNVEV (reference sequence). The CDR3 covers 15 residues. V lost 3 bases, J lost 6 bases, and 6 bases stayed unmatched. CDR3 protein: CASSFRGGVAGELFF. CDR3 DNA sequence: TGTGCCAGCAGTTTTCGGGGGGGTGTTGCCGGGGAGCTGTTTTTT.

This clonotype showed up just a few times. V gene TRBV2 combines with J gene TRBJ2-7; D is ambiguous. The V end lost 6 bases, the J end lost 7 bases, and 4 bases lay between the germline ends. The CDR3 covers 9 residues. Per germline, CDR1 SNHLY and CDR2 FYNNEI. CDR3 amino acids: CASSQEQYF. The CDR3, as DNA: TGTGCCAGCAGCCAAGAGCAGTACTTC.

V and J are TRBV6-5 and TRBJ1-1; 8 bases agree with TRBD1. The J segment lost 1 base and the V segment lost 6 bases, leaving 7 bases of the junction unmatched. CDR3 length: 15 residues. The V gene's germline CDR1 is MNHEY and CDR2 SVGAGI. The CDR3 region is CASSYDRGPNTEAFF. The CDR3 bases are TGTGCCAGCAGCTACGACAGGGGTCCGAACACTGAAGCTTTCTTT.

This chain links TRBV4-1 with TRBJ1-2; 8 nucleotides align to TRBD1. The germline V gene encodes CDR1 MGHRA and CDR2 YSYEKL. CDR3 length: 15 residues. The ends lost 4 bases at V and 0 bases at J; junction bases unmatched: 4. CDR3 residues: CASSRGQDANYGYTF. In DNA, the CDR3 is TGCGCCAGCAGCCGGGGACAGGACGCTAACTATGGCTACACCTTC.

A remark on this clonotype: A much larger clone is a single base away; this may be a read error. The chain carries TRBV6-2 or TRBV6-3 and TRBJ2-3; TRBD2 aligns across 9 bases. CDR3 length equals 14 residues. Germline CDR1 and CDR2: MNHEY and SVGEGT. V trimming: 6 bases; J trimming: 0 bases; junction bases outside the gene matches: 1. This chain's CDR3 is CASRSGGSTDTQYF. CDR3 nucleotides: TGTGCCAGCAGGAGCGGGGGGAGCACAGATACGCAGTATTTT.

This clonotype turned up a few times. The rearrangement links TRBV2 to TRBJ2-2; possible D gene TRBD2, 5 bases. The CDR3 has 16 amino acids. The V end lost 6 bases, the J end lost 3 bases, and 17 bases lay between the germline ends. Germline V lookup: CDR1 SNHLY, CDR2 FYNNEI. The CDR3 region has the DNA TGTGCCAGCAGAGGACTTGCCACCGAGCACACCGGGGAGCTGTTTTTT. Translated: CASRGLATEHTGELFF.

A remark on this clonotype: The germline gene is not matched at one end of the junction; a read error may be the cause. The chain is built from TRBV5-1 and TRBJ2-1; perhaps TRBD2 as D (6 bases). The CDR3 extends over 15 amino acids. Germline V CDR1 and CDR2: SGHRS, YFSETQ. Here the CDR3 reads CARSLEGAGYNEQFF. CDR3 bases: TGCGCCAGAAGCTTGGAGGGTGCGGGGTACAATGAGCAGTTCTTC.

V gene TRBV9 combines with J gene TRBJ2-3, with D possibly matching TRBD2 (7 bases). Germline loops: CDR1 SGDLS, CDR2 YYNGEE. The CDR3 runs 15 residues. V was cut by 2 bases and J by 3 bases, with 13 bases left in between. CDR3 amino acids: CASSVGGQSTDTQYF. The DNA of the CDR3 is TGTGCCAGCAGCGTGGGGGGGCAATCGACAGATACGCAGTATTTT.

V is TRBV20-1 and J is TRBJ2-3; 7 bases agree with TRBD1. The CDR3 loop spans 13 amino acids. Germline V gives CDR1 DFQATT, CDR2 SNEGSKA (reference sequence). V lost 7 bases, J lost 1 base, and 5 bases stayed unmatched. CDR3 sequence: CSDTGVGTDTQYF. The CDR3 nucleotides read TGCAGTGACACAGGGGTCGGCACAGATACGCAGTATTTT.

The chain has TRBV7-9 and TRBJ2-1, with D uncertain. Deletions cut 4 bases from V and 4 bases from J, with 11 bases between. The CDR3 extends over 14 amino acids. Per germline, CDR1 SEHNR and CDR2 FQNEAQ (reference sequence). CDR3 in amino acids: CASSSLDGYNEQFF. CDR3 sequence (DNA): TGTGCCAGCAGCTCCTTAGACGGGTACAATGAGCAGTTCTTC.

This clonotype was counted a few times. The rearrangement joins TRBV7-3 to TRBJ2-5, with 9 bases identical to TRBD2. The ends lost 5 bases at V and 3 bases at J; junction bases unmatched: 4. This CDR3 is built from 14 residues. Germline lookup yields CDR1 SGHTA and CDR2 FQGTGA. The CDR3 coding sequence is TGTGCCAGCAGCCCCTTAGCGGGGGAAGAGACCCAGTACTTC. Translation: CASSPLAGEETQYF.

The V gene is TRBV5-6, the J gene TRBJ1-6; D remains ambiguous. Germline assignment: CDR1 SGHDT and CDR2 YYEEEE. The CDR3 has 14 amino acids. Trimming removed 1 base at V and 8 bases at J, with 10 bases between. The CDR3 reads CASSLTGHDSPLHF. The CDR3 bases are TGTGCCAGCAGCTTGACTGGGCATGATTCACCCCTCCACTTT. Variable domain in full (rest from reference TRBV5-6 and TRBJ1-6): DAGVTQSPTHLIKTRGQQVTLRCSPKSGHDTVSWYQQALGQGPQFIFQYYEEEERQRGNFPDRFSGHQFPNYSSELNVNALLLGDSALYLCASSLTGHDSPLHFGNGTRLTVT.

A few counts support this clonotype. The chain links TRBV7-9 to TRBJ2-2; TRBD2 agrees at 11 bases. This CDR3 is 16 amino acids long. Germline V lookup: CDR1 SEHNR, CDR2 FQNEAQ (reference sequence). V lost 4 bases and J lost 3; bases outside the gene matches: 4. The CDR3 DNA follows: TGTGCCAGCAGCTCCCAGACTAGCGGGGACACCGGGGAGCTGTTTTTT. It is translated as CASSSQTSGDTGELFF.

The CDR3 coding sequence is TGCGCCAGCAGCCCCACAATTGGACGGGGGAAGACTGAAGCTTTCTTT. Its translation: CASSPTIGRGKTEAFF. The chain couples TRBV4-1 to TRBJ1-1; D perhaps matches TRBD1 (5 bases). The CDR3 has 16 amino acids. V dropped 4 bases and J dropped 5 bases, with 20 bases sitting between them. In germline, CDR1 is MGHRA, CDR2 YSYEKL.

The chain couples TRBV12-3 or TRBV12-4 to TRBJ2-1; the D call may be TRBD1 or TRBD2 (5 bases each). This CDR3 spans 14 amino acids. V was shortened by 4 bases and J by 10 bases, with 17 bases between the two germline ends. CDR3 nucleotides: TGTGCCAGCAGTTCCAGAGGGGAGCGAAGGGAGCAGTTCTTC. It encodes CASSSRGERREQFF.

This clonotype was detected a few times. This chain connects TRBV4-3 to TRBJ2-1, with 7 bases identical to TRBD2. Germline V gene lookup returns CDR1 LGHNA and CDR2 YSLEER. This CDR3 is 15 amino acids long. V gave up 7 bases and J gave up 7 bases; unmatched junction bases: 13. The CDR3 here is CASTSRGVGVNEQFF. CDR3 bases: TGCGCCAGCACCTCTCGGGGGGTCGGGGTAAATGAGCAGTTCTTC.